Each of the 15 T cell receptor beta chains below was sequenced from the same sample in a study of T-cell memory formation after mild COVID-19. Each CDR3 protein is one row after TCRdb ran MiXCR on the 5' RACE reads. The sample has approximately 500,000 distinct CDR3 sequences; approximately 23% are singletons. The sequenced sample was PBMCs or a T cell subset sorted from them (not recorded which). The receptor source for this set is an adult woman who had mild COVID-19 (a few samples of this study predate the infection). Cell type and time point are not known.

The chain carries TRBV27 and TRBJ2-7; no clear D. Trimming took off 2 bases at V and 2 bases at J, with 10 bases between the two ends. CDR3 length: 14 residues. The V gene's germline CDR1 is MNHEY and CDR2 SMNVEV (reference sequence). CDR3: CASSLAPNPYEQYF. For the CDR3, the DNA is TGTGCCAGCAGTTTAGCCCCTAACCCCTACGAGCAGTACTTC.

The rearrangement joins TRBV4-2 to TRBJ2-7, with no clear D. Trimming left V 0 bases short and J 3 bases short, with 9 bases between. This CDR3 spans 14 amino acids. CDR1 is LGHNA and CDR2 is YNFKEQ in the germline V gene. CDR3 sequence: CASSQEMGYYEQYF. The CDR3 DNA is TGTGCCAGCAGCCAAGAAATGGGTTACTACGAGCAGTACTTC.

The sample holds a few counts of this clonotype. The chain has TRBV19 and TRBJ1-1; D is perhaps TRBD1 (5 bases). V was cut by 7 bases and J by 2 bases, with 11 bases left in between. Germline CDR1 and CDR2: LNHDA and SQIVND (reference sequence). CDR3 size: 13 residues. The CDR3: CASIAGYNTEAFF. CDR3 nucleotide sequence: TGTGCCAGTATTGCAGGGTACAACACTGAAGCTTTCTTT.

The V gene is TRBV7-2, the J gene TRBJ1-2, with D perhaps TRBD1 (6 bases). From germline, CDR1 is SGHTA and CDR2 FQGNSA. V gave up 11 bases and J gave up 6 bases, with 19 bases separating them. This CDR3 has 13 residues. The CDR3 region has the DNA TGTGCCTACGGACGGGACACCGACGATGGCTACACCTTC. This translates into CAYGRDTDDGYTF.

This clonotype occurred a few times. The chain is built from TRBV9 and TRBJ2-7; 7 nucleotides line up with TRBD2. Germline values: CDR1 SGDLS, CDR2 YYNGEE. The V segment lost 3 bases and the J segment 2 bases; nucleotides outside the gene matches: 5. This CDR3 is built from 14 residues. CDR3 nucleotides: TGTGCCAGCAGCGCTCAGGGAGGGGCCTACGAGCAGTACTTC. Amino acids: CASSAQGGAYEQYF.

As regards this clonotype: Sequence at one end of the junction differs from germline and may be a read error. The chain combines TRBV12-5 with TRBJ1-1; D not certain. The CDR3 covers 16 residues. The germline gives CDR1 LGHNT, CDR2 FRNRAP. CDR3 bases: TGTGCTAGTGGGTTGGAGGGTCCCGCAGGTTGGACTGAAGCTTTCTTT. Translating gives CASGLEGPAGWTEAFF. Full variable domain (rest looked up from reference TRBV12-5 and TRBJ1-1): DARVTQTPRHKVTEMGQEVTMRCQPILGHNTVFWYRQTMMQGLELLAYFRNRAPLDDSGMPKDRFSAEMPDATLATLKIQPSEPRDSAVYFCASGLEGPAGWTEAFFGQGTRLTVV.

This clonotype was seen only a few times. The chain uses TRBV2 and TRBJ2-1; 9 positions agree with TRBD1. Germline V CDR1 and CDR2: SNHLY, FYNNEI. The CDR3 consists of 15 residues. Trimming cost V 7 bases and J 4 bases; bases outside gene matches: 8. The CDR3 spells CASILDRGPYNEQFF. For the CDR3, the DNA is TGTGCCAGCATCCTGGACAGGGGTCCATACAATGAGCAGTTCTTC. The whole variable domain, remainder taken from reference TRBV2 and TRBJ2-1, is EPEVTQTPSHQVTQMGQEVILRCVPISNHLYFYWYRQILGQKVEFLVSFYNNEISEKSEIFDDQFSVERPDGSNFTLKIRSTKLEDSAMYFCASILDRGPYNEQFFGPGTRLTVL.

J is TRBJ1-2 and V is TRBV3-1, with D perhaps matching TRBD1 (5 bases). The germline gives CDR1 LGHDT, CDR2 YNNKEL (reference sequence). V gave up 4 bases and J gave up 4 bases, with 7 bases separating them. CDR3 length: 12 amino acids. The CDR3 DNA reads TGTGCCAGCAGCCCGGGACCCTATGGCTACACCTTC. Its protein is CASSPGPYGYTF.

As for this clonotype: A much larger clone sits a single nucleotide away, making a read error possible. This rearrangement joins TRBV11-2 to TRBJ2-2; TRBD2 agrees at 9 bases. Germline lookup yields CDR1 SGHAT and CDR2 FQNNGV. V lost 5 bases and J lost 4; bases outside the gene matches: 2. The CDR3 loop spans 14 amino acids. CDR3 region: CASSRSGGTGELFF. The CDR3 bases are TGTGCCAGCAGCCGTAGCGGGGGCACCGGGGAGCTGTTTTTT.

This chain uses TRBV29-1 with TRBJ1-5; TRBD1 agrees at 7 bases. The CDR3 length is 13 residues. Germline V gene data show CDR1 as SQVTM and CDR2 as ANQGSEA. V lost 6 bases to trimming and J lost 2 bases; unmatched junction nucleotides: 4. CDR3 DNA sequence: TGCAGCGTGGGAACAGGGGGCAATCAGCCCCAGCATTTT. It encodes CSVGTGGNQPQHF.

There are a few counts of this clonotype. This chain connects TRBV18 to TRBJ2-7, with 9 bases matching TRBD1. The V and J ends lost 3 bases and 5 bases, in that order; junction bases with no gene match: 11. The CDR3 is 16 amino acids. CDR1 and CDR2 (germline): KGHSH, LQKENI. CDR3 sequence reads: CASSPGLGTGPNEQYF. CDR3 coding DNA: TGTGCCAGCTCACCTGGTTTGGGGACAGGGCCCAACGAGCAGTACTTC.

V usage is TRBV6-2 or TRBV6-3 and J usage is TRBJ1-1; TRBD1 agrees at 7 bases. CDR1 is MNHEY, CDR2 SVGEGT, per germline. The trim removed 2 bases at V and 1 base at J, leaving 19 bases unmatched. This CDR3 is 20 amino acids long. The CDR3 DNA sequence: TGTGCCAGCAGTTACCCCTGGACAGGATTTATGGGACCATCGAACACTGAAGCTTTCTTT. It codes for CASSYPWTGFMGPSNTEAFF.

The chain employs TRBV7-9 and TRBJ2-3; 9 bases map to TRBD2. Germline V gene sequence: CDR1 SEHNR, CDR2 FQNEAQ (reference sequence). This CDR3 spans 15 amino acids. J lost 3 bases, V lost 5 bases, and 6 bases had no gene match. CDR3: CASSELAGETDTQYF. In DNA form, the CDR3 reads TGTGCCAGCAGCGAATTAGCGGGGGAGACAGATACGCAGTATTTT.

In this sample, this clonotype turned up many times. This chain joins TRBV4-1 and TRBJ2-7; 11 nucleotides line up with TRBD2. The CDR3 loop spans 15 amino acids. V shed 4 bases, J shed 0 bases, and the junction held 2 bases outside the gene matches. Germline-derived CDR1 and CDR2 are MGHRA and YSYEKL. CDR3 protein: CASSPGLADSYEQYF. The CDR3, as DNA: TGCGCCAGCAGCCCGGGACTAGCGGACTCCTACGAGCAGTACTTC.

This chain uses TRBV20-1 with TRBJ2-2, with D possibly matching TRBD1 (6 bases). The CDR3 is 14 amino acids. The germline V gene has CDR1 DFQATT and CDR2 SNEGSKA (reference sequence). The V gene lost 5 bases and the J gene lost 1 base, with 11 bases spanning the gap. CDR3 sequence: CSARPGQNTGELFF. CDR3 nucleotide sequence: TGCAGTGCTCGCCCGGGACAGAACACCGGGGAGCTGTTTTTT.